Shown below are 8 T cell receptor beta chains from a single sample sequenced in a study of T cells in tuberculosis. Time point noted: new active TB diagnosis, blood taken before or within 7 days of starting treatment. Data came from immunoSEQ multiplex PCR; TCRdb stores just in-frame clones and leaves some out. The top ten hold approximately 4.2% of the sample, which has under 50,000 clones, less than 95% seen once. Sequences were derived from PBMCs, sampled at tuberculosis diagnosis. The receptors were gathered from an adult with tuberculosis.

The V gene is TRBV6-5, the J gene TRBJ1-4, with D perhaps TRBD1 (6 bases). CDR1 and CDR2 (germline): MNHEY, SVGAGI. The CDR3 extends over 14 amino acids. V was trimmed by 2 bases and J by 5 bases, leaving 9 bases between them. The CDR3, as DNA: TGTGCCAGCAGTTACGGCAGGGGAAATGAAAAACTGTTTTTT. This codes for CASSYGRGNEKLFF.

The V call is TRBV7-2, the J call TRBJ2-3, with 8 bases fitting TRBD2. The CDR3 totals 15 residues. After removal of 1 base from V and 6 bases from J, the junction contained 6 bases not matched to a gene. Germline V lookup: CDR1 SGHTA, CDR2 FQGNSA. The CDR3 loop is CASSLVAGGWDTQYF. CDR3 nucleotide sequence: TGTGCCAGCAGCTTAGTGGCGGGGGGATGGGATACGCAGTATTTT.

The V call is TRBV5-8, the J call TRBJ1-5; perhaps TRBD1 as D (5 bases). The CDR3 totals 16 residues. CDR1 and CDR2 (germline): SGHTS, YDEGEE. The V end was cut by 0 bases, the J end by 6 bases, with 16 bases between. CDR3 sequence: CASSLDAGRGRQPQHF. The CDR3 nucleotides are TGTGCCAGCAGCTTGGACGCGGGGCGGGGTCGTCAGCCCCAGCATTTT.

The rearrangement joins TRBV5-1 to TRBJ1-2, with 9 nucleotides matching TRBD1. Germline V CDR1 and CDR2: SGHRS, YFSETQ. Germline trimming cut 5 bases from V and 7 bases from J; bases unmatched to any gene: 12. This CDR3 spans 15 amino acids. The CDR3 region is CASRPQPGQGGGYTF. In DNA, the CDR3 is TGCGCCAGCAGGCCCCAACCGGGACAGGGTGGTGGCTACACCTTC.

DNA for the CDR3: TGTGCCAGCAGCCAAGCTGGGGGGGAGAGGCGAGGCTACACCTTC. Translating it yields CASSQAGGERRGYTF. This chain joins TRBV7-9 and TRBJ1-2, with D possibly being TRBD1 (5 bases). The CDR3 spans 15 residues. The germline V gene encodes CDR1 SEHNR and CDR2 FQNEAQ (reference sequence). Trimming pared 5 bases from V and 8 bases from J, leaving 21 bases between.

The chain links TRBV2 to TRBJ1-1, with 9 bases lining up with TRBD1. CDR1 is SNHLY and CDR2 is FYNNEI in the germline V gene. This CDR3 is built from 14 residues. With V trimmed by 6 bases and J by 6 bases, 8 bases remained unmatched. The DNA for the CDR3 is TGTGCCAGCAGAGGAACGGACAGGGGTTCTGAAGCTTTCTTT. Protein product: CASRGTDRGSEAFF.

The V call is TRBV6-6, the J call TRBJ1-2; no clear D. V was shortened by 6 bases and J by 4 bases, with 15 bases between the two germline ends. In germline, CDR1 is MNHNY, CDR2 SVGAGI (reference sequence). This CDR3 comprises 14 residues. CDR3 residues: CASSPPSLGYGYTF. As DNA, the CDR3 is TGTGCCAGCAGCCCCCCCTCCCTAGGCTATGGCTACACCTTC.

V gene TRBV7-9 combines with J gene TRBJ1-2; 9 nucleotides agree with TRBD1. V dropped 0 bases and J dropped 0; count of bases not matched to a gene: 8. CDR1 and CDR2 (germline): SEHNR, FQNEAQ (reference sequence). The CDR3 is made up of 18 amino acids. Here the CDR3 DNA reads TGTGCCAGCAGCTTAGCTGGGCGGACAGGGGTCCCTAACTATGGCTACACCTTC. Its protein product is CASSLAGRTGVPNYGYTF.